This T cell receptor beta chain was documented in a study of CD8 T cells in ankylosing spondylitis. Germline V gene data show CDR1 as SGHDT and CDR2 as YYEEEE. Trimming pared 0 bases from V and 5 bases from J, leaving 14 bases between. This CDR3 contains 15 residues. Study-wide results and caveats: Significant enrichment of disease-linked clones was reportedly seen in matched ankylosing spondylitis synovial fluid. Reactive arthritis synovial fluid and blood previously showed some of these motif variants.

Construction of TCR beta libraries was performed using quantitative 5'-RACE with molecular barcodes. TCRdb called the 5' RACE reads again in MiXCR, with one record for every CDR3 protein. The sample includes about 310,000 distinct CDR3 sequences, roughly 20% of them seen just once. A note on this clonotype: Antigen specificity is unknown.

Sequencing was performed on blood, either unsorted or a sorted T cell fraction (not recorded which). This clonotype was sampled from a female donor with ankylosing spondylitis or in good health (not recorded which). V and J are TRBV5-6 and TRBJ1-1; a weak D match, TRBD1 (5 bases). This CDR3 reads CASSLVGTPTTEAFF. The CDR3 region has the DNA TGTGCCAGCAGCTTGGTCGGGACTCCTACAACTGAAGCTTTCTTT.